The 13 T cell receptor beta chains below come from one sample, sequenced in a study of T cells in Graves' hyperthyroidism and ophthalmopathy. RNA transcripts provided the source from which TCR beta CDR3 regions were amplified. First-round RT-PCR with HTBI primers amplified the TCR CDR3 region. TCRdb reprocessed the multiplex PCR reads with MiXCR, giving one entry per CDR3 protein. The sample shows around 600,000 distinct CDR3 sequences, about 14% of them seen only once. Sequencing was carried out using blood. The receptors were gathered from a woman between 45 and 60 years old with Graves' ophthalmopathy.

The rearrangement joins TRBV18 to TRBJ1-2, with 8 nucleotides matching TRBD1. Germline V CDR1 and CDR2: KGHSH, LQKENI. CDR3 size: 13 residues. Trimming at V came to 10 bases and at J to 6 bases, leaving 10 bases not matched to a gene. The CDR3 nucleotides read TGTGCCAACTCCCAAGGACAGGGAGATGGCTACACCTTC. Encoded protein: CANSQGQGDGYTF.

There are many counts of this clonotype. The chain is built from TRBV20-1 and TRBJ2-2; 10 bases match TRBD2. In germline, CDR1 is DFQATT, CDR2 SNEGSKA (reference sequence). J was trimmed by 1 base and V by 1 base; bases with no gene match: 3. The CDR3 runs to 16 residues. The CDR3 DNA is TGCAGTGCTAGAGGTCTAGCGGGAGAGAACACCGGGGAGCTGTTTTTT. Translated, it gives CSARGLAGENTGELFF.

This clonotype was counted only a few times. The rearrangement links TRBV28 to TRBJ2-3; 8 positions match TRBD1. The CDR3 spans 15 residues. Trimming cost V 7 bases and J 4 bases; bases outside gene matches: 10. CDR1 and CDR2 from the germline V gene are MDHEN and SYDVKM. The CDR3 loop is CASNLQGVGADTQYF. The CDR3 coding sequence is TGTGCCAGCAACCTACAGGGGGTCGGGGCAGATACGCAGTATTTT.

The chain is built from TRBV6-2 or TRBV6-3 and TRBJ2-3; TRBD2 matches at 13 bases. CDR1 and CDR2 from the germline V gene are MNHEY and SVGEGT. Trimming at V came to 5 bases and at J to 0 bases, leaving 11 bases not matched to a gene. The CDR3 loop spans 19 amino acids. DNA of the CDR3: TGTGCCAGCAGTCCGCGACTAGCGGGAGGAAGCTCTAGCACAGATACGCAGTATTTT. As protein: CASSPRLAGGSSSTDTQYF.

The chain is built from TRBV7-9 and TRBJ1-2, with a weak D call TRBD1 (5 bases). This CDR3 has 12 residues. V was trimmed by 5 bases and J by 12 bases, leaving 16 bases between them. Germline CDR1 reads SEHNR; CDR2 reads FQNEAQ (reference sequence). The CDR3 loop is CASSRDTGINTF. CDR3 coding DNA: TGTGCCAGCAGCCGAGACACAGGAATTAACACCTTC.

This clonotype has at least ten counts. The rearrangement joins TRBV5-5 to TRBJ1-1; D ambiguous. Between the trimmed V and J ends, which lost 1 base and 7 bases, there was a span of 11 bases. The CDR3 runs to 13 residues. Germline V gene lookup returns CDR1 SGHKS and CDR2 YYEKEE (reference sequence). DNA of the CDR3: TGTGCCAGCAGCTTGTCCAATGTTTTTGAAGCTTTCTTT. Translation gives CASSLSNVFEAFF.

The rearrangement joins TRBV28 to TRBJ2-7; TRBD1 matches at 11 bases. There are 14 residues in the CDR3. Germline CDR1 is MDHEN and CDR2 is SYDVKM. V lost 5 bases, J lost 3 bases, and 3 bases stayed unmatched. This chain's CDR3 is CASSRGTGGYEQYF. DNA of the CDR3: TGTGCCAGCAGTCGCGGGACAGGGGGCTACGAGCAGTACTTC.

This clonotype was detected many times. The chain employs TRBV28 and TRBJ1-6; TRBD1 aligns across 7 bases. CDR1 and CDR2 (germline): MDHEN, SYDVKM. Losses at the gene ends were 5 bases for V and 8 bases for J; bases not matched to a gene: 3. The CDR3 consists of 13 residues. The CDR3 reads CASSGQVYSPLHF. The DNA for the CDR3 is TGTGCCAGCAGTGGACAGGTGTATTCACCCCTCCACTTT.

This clonotype showed up many times. The rearrangement uses TRBV5-1 and TRBJ2-1; the D gene is possibly TRBD2 (5 bases). The CDR3 runs 14 residues. Germline V lookup: CDR1 SGHRS, CDR2 YFSETQ. V dropped 7 bases and J dropped 0 bases, with 11 bases sitting between them. The CDR3 spells CASRSGISYNEQFF. The CDR3 DNA reads as TGCGCCAGCCGCTCCGGGATCTCCTACAATGAGCAGTTCTTC.

This clonotype was observed a handful of times. A much larger clone differs by one base, so this may be a read error. V gene TRBV11-3 combines with J gene TRBJ2-2; D is perhaps TRBD1 or TRBD2 (5 bases each). V was clipped by 5 bases and J by 3 bases, with 10 bases between them. Germline V lookup: CDR1 SGHNT, CDR2 YENEEA. CDR3 length: 14 residues. CDR3 nucleotide sequence: TGTGCCAGCAGCGGGGACGCAGACACCGGGGAGCTGTTTTTT. Translated, it gives CASSGDADTGELFF.

This clonotype has a count of ten or more. This chain connects TRBV3-1 to TRBJ1-6; 10 bases line up with TRBD1. Unmatched junction bases numbered 3, after V lost 4 bases and J lost 9 bases. The V gene's germline CDR1 is LGHDT and CDR2 YNNKEL (reference sequence). The CDR3 extends over 14 amino acids. The DNA for the CDR3 is TGTGCCAGCAGCCCCGGACAGGGGGGTTCACCCCTCCACTTT. The encoded protein is CASSPGQGGSPLHF.

This chain joins TRBV3-1 and TRBJ2-7; D possibly corresponds to TRBD2 (6 bases). The CDR3 totals 14 residues. CDR1 is LGHDT, CDR2 YNNKEL, per germline (reference sequence). V was cut by 3 bases and J by 1 base, with 10 bases left in between. The CDR3 sequence is CASSHGRGSYEQYF. The DNA for the CDR3 is TGTGCCAGCAGCCATGGTCGGGGGTCCTACGAGCAGTACTTC.

This clonotype was detected many times. V usage is TRBV20-1 and J usage is TRBJ2-1, with 13 bases lining up with TRBD2. After removal of 5 bases from V and 4 bases from J, the junction contained 5 bases not matched to a gene. The CDR3 contains 15 residues. Germline V gene data show CDR1 as DFQATT and CDR2 as SNEGSKA (reference sequence). In nucleotides, the CDR3 is TGCAGTGCTCCAAGACTAGCGGGAGGATACAATGAGCAGTTCTTC. Translation gives CSAPRLAGGYNEQFF.